A single sample gave rise to the 3 T cell receptor beta chains below, sequenced in a study of vaccination and CD4 T cells after COVID-19. The antigens for these receptors are not known. The treatment here: roughly 10-day PBMC culture with coronavirus spike peptide pools or control peptides (ViraFEST assay). At the Johns Hopkins FTIC core, DNA taken from cultured CD4+ T cells was sequenced by way of the Oncomine TCR Beta short-read assay. TCRdb re-called the PCR reads with MiXCR, one entry per CDR3 protein. This table has 20,000 or so distinct CDR3 sequences, under 30% appearing once. Material for sequencing was cultured CD4+ T cells from blood. Receptor source: a human donor with COVID-19.

The chain couples TRBV5-1 to TRBJ2-3, with 7 bases that match TRBD2. The trim removed 1 base at V and 4 bases at J, leaving 6 bases unmatched. Germline V gene sequence: CDR1 SGHRS, CDR2 YFSETQ. The CDR3 is 15 amino acids. The CDR3 DNA follows: TGCGCCAGCAGCTTGCGGGGGGTATTTTCAGATACGCAGTATTTT. This gives the protein CASSLRGVFSDTQYF.

V usage is TRBV6-1 and J usage is TRBJ2-7; tentative D call: TRBD1 (5 bases). This CDR3 is built from 15 residues. Germline assignment: CDR1 MNHNS and CDR2 SASEGT. V was cut by 4 bases and J by 0 bases, with 13 bases left in between. This chain's CDR3 is CASSGGSRSSYEQYF. As DNA, the CDR3 is TGTGCCAGCAGTGGGGGCAGCCGGAGCTCCTACGAGCAGTACTTC.

J is TRBJ2-2 and V is TRBV7-2; 12 bases agree with TRBD2. J was trimmed by 6 bases and V by 6 bases; bases with no gene match: 14. The CDR3 extends over 18 amino acids. Looked up from germline, CDR1 is SGHTA and CDR2 is FQGNSA. Here the CDR3 reads CASRLLAGGASSPGELFF. CDR3 nucleotide sequence: TGTGCCAGCAGGCTTCTAGCGGGGGGGGCCTCTTCCCCCGGGGAGCTGTTTTTT.